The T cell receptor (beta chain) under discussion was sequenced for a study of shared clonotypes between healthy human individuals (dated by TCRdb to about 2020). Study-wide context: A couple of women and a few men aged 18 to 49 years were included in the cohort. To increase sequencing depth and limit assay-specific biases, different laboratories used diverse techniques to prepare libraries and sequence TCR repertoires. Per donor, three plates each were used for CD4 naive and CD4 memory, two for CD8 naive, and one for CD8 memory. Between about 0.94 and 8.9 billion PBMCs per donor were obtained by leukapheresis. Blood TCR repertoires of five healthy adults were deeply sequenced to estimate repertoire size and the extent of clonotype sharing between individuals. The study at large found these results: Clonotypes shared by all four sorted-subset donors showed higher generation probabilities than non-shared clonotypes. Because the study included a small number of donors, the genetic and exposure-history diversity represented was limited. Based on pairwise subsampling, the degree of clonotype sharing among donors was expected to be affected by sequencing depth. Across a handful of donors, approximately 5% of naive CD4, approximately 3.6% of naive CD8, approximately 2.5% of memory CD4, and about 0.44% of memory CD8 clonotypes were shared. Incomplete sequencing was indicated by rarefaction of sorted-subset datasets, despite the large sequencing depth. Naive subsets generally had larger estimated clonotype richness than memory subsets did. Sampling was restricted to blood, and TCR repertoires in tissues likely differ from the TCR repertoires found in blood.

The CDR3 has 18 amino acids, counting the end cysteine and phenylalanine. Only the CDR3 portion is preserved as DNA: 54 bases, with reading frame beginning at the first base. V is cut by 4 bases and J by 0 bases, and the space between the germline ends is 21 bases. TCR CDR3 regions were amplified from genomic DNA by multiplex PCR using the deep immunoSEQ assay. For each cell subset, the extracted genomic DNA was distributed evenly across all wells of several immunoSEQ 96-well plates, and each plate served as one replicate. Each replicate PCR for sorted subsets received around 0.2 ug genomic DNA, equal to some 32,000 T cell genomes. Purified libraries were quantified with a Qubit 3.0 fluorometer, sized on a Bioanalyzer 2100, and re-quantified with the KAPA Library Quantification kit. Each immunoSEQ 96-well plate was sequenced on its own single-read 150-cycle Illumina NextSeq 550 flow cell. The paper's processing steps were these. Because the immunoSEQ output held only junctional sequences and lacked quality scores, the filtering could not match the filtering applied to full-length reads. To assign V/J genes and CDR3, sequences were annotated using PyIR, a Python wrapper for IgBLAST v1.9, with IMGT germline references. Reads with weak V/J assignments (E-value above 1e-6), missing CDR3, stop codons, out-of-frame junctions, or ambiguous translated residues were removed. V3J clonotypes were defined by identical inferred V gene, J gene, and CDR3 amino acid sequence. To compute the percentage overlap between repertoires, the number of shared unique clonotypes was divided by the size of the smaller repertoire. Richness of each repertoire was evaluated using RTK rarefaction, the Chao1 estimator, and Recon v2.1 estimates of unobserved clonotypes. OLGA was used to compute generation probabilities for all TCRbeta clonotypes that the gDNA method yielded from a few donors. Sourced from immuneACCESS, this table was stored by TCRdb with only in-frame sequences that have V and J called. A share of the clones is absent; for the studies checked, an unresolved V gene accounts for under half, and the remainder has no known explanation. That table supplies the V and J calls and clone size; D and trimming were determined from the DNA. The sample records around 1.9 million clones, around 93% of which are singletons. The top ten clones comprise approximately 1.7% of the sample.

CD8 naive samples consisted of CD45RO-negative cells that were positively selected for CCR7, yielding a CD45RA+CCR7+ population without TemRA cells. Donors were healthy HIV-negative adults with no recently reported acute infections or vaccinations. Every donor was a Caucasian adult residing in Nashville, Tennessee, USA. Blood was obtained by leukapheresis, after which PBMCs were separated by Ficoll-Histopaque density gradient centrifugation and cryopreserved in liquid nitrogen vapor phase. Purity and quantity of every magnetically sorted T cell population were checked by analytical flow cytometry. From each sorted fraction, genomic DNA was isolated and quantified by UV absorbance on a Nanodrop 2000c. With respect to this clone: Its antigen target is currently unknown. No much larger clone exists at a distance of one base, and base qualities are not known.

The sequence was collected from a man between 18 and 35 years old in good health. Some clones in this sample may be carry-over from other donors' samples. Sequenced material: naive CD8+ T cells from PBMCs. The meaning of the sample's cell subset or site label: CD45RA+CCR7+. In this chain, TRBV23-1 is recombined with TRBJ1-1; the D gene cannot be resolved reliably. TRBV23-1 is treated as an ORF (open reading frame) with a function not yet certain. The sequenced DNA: TGCGCCAGCAGTCTAAAGTCCCACCGGACGGATATGAACACTGAAGCTTTCTTT. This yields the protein CASSLKSHRTDMNTEAFF.